This T cell receptor (beta chain) was sequenced in a study of T cell responses to AZD1222 COVID-19 vaccine. Method: immunoSEQ multiplex PCR; TCRdb's copy keeps in-frame clones and lacks some. The top ten clones hold 7.8% of a sample with about 110,000 clones, around 92% of them seen once. The CDR3 runs to 12 residues. V was clipped by 1 base and J by 8 bases, with 8 bases between them. Germline V gives CDR1 MDHEN, CDR2 SYDVKM. The TCR sequence derives from an adult in good health. Source: peripheral blood, taken on day 0 of AZD1222 vaccination. The rearrangement joins TRBV28 to TRBJ1-2; no clear D gene. The CDR3 DNA is TGTGCCAGCAGTTTATCCGCCGGGGGCTACACCTTC. It translates to CASSLSAGGYTF.